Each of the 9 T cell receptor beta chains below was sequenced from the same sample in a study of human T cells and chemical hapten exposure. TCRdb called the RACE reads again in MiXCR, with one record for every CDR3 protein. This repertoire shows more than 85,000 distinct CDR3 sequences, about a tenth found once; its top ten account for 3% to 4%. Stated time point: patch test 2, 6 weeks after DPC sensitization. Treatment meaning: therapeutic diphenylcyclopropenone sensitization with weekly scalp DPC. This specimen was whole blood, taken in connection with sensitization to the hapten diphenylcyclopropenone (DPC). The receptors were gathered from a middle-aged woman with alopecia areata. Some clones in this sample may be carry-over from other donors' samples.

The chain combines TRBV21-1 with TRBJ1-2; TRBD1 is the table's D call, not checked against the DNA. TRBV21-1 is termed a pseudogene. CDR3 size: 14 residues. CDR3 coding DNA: TGTGCCAGCAGCCTCTCGACAGGGTACTATGGCTACACCTTC. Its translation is CASSLSTGYYGYTF.

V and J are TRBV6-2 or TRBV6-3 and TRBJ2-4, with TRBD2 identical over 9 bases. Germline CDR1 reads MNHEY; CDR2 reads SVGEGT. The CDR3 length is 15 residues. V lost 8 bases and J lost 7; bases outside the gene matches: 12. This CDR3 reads CASFDWASGANIQYF. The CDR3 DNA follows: TGTGCCAGCTTCGACTGGGCTAGCGGGGCTAACATTCAGTACTTC.

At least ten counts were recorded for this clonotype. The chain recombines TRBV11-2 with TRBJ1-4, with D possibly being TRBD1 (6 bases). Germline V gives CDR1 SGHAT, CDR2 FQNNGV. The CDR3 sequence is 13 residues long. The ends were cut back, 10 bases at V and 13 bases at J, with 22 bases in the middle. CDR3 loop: CATSTGPEKLLFF. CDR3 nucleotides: TGTGCCACCTCGACAGGCCCAGAGAAATTACTGTTTTTT.

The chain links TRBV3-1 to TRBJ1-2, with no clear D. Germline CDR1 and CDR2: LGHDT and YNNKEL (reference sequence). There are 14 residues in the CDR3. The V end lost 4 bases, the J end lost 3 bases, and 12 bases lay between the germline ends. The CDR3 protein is CASSPPWGDYGYTF. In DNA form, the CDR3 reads TGTGCCAGCAGCCCTCCGTGGGGAGACTATGGCTACACCTTC.

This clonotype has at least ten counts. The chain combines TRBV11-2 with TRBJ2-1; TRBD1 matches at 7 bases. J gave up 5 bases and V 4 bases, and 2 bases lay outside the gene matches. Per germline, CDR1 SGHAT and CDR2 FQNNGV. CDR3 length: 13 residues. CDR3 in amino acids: CASSYDRDNEQFF. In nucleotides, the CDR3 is TGTGCCAGCAGCTACGACAGGGACAATGAGCAGTTCTTC.

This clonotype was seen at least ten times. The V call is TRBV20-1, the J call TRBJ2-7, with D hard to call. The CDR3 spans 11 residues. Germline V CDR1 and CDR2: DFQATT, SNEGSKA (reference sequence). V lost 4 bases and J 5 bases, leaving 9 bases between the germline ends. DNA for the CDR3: TGCAGTGCTACCCGGTGGCACGAGCAGTACTTC. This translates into CSATRWHEQYF.

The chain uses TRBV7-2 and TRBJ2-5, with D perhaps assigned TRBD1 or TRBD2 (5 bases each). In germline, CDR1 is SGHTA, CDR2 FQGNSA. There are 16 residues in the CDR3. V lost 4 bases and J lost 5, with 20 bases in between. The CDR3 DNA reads TGTGCCAGCAGCTCAACCCCTACGGGGCCCCAGGAGACCCAGTACTTC. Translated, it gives CASSSTPTGPQETQYF.

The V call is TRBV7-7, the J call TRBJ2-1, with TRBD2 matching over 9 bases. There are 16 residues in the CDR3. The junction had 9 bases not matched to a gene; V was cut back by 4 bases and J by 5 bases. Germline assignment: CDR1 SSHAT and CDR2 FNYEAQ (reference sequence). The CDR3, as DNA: TGTGCCAGCAGCTCGAGAACTAGCGGGTACAACAATGAGCAGTTCTTC. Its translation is CASSSRTSGYNNEQFF.

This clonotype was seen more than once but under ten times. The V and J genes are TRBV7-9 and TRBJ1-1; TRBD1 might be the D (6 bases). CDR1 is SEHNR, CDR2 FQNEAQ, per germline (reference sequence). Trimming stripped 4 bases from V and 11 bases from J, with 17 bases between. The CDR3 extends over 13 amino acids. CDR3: CASSYGGPVGAFF. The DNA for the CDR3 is TGTGCCAGCAGCTATGGGGGCCCTGTGGGGGCTTTCTTT. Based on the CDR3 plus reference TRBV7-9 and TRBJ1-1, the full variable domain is DTGVSQNPRHKITKRGQNVTFRCDPISEHNRLYWYRQTLGQGPEFLTYFQNEAQLEKSRLLSDRFSAERPKGSFSTLEIQRTEQGDSAMYLCASSYGGPVGAFFGQGTRLTVV.